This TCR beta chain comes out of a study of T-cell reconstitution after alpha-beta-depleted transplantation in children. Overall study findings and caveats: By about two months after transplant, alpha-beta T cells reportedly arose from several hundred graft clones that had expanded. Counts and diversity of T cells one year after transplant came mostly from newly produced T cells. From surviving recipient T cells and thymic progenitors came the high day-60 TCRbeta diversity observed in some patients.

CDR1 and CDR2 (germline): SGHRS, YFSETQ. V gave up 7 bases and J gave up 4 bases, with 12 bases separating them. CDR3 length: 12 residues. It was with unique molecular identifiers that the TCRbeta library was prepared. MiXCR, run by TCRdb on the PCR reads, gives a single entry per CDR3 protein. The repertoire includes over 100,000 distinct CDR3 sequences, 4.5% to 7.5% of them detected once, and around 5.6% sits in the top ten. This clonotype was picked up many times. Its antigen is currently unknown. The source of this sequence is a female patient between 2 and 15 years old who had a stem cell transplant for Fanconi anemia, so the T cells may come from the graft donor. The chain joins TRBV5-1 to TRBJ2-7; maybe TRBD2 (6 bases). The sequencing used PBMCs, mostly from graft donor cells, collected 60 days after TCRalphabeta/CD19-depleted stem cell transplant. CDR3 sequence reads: CASGTGTYEQYF. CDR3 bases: TGCGCCAGCGGAACCGGGACTTACGAGCAGTACTTC.